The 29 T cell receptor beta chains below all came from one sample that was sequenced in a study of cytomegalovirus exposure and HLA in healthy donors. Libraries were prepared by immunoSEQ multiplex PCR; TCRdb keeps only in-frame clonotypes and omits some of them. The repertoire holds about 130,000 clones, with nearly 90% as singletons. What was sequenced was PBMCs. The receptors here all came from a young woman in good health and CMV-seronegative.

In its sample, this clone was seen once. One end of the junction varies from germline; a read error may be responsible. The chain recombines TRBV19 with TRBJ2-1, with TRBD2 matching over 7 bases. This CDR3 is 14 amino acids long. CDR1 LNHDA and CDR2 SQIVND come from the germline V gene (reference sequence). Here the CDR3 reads CASNREVRPSFVLF. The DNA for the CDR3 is TGTGCCAGTAACCGGGAGGTTAGACCCTCCTTTGTCCTCTTC. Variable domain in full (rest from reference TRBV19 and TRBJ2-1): DGGITQSPKYLFRKEGQNVTLSCEQNLNHDAMYWYRQDPGQGLRLIYYSQIVNDFQKGDIAEGYSVSREKKESFPLTVTSAQKNPTAFYLCASNREVRPSFVLFGPGTRLTVL.

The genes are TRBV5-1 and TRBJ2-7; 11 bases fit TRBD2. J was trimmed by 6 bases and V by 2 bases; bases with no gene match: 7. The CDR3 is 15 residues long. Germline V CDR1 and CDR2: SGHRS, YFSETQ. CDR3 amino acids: CASSFVAGGPGEQYF. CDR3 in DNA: TGCGCCAGCAGCTTTGTAGCGGGGGGGCCCGGCGAGCAGTACTTC.

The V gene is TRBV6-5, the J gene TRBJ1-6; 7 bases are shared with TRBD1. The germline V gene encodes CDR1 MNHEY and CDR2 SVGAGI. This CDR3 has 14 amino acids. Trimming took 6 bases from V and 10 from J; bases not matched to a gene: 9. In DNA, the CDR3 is TGTGCCAGCAGCCAGACAGGGCTGCACTCACCCCTCCACTTT. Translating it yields CASSQTGLHSPLHF.

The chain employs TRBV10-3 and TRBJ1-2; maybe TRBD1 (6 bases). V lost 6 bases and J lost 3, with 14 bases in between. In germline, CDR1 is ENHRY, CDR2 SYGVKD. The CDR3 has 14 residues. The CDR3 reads CAISGGRQDYGYTF. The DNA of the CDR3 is TGTGCCATCAGCGGTGGGAGACAGGACTATGGCTACACCTTC.

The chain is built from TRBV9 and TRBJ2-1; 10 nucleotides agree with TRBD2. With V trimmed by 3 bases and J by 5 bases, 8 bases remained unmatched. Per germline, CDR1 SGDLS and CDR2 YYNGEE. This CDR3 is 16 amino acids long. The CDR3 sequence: CASSASGSGGDNEQFF. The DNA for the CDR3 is TGTGCCAGCAGCGCGTCTGGGAGCGGGGGGGACAATGAGCAGTTCTTC.

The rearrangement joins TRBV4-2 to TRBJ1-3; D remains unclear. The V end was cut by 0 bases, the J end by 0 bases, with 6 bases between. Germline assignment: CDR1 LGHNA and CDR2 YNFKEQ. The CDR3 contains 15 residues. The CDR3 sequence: CASSQERSSGNTIYF. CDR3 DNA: TGTGCCAGCAGCCAAGAGAGGTCCTCTGGAAACACCATATATTTT.

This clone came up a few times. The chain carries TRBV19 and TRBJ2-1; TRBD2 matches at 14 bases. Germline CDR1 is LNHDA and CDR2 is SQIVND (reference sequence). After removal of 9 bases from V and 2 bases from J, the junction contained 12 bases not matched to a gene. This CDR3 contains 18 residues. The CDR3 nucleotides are TGTGCCAGGAACAGACTAGCGGGGGGGCCTGACCCCTACAATGAGCAGTTCTTC. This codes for CARNRLAGGPDPYNEQFF.

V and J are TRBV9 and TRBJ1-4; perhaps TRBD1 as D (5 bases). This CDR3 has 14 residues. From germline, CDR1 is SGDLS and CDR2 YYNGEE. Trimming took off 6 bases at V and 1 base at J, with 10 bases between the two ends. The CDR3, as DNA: TGTGCCAGCAACTCGGGGGTAACTAATGAAAAACTGTTTTTT. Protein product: CASNSGVTNEKLFF.

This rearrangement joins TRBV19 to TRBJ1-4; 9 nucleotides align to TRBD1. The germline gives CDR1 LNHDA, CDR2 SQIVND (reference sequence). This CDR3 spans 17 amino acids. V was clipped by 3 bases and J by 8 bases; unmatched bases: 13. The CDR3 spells CASSIGTGSTFGEKLFF. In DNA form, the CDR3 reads TGTGCCAGTAGTATCGGGACAGGGAGCACGTTTGGGGAAAAACTGTTTTTT. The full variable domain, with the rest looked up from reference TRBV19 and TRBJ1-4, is DGGITQSPKYLFRKEGQNVTLSCEQNLNHDAMYWYRQDPGQGLRLIYYSQIVNDFQKGDIAEGYSVSREKKESFPLTVTSAQKNPTAFYLCASSIGTGSTFGEKLFFGSGTQLSVL.

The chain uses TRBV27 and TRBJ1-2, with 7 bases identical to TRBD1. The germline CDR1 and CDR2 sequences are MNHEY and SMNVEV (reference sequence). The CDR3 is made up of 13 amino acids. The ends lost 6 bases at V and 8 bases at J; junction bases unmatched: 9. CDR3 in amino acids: CASSGPGGPGYTF. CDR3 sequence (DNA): TGTGCCAGCAGCGGGCCAGGGGGTCCAGGCTACACCTTC.

As DNA, the CDR3 is TGTGCCAGCAGCTTGGGGGACAGGGAGTTGGCAGATACGCAGTATTTT. Its translation is CASSLGDRELADTQYF. The chain joins TRBV7-9 to TRBJ2-3, with 9 bases matching TRBD1. CDR3 length equals 16 residues. Germline V lookup: CDR1 SEHNR, CDR2 FQNEAQ (reference sequence). V lost 3 bases, J lost 4 bases, and 8 bases stayed unmatched. The whole variable domain, filled in from reference TRBV7-9 and TRBJ2-3, reads DTGVSQNPRHKITKRGQNVTFRCDPISEHNRLYWYRQTLGQGPEFLTYFQNEAQLEKSRLLSDRFSAERPKGSFSTLEIQRTEQGDSAMYLCASSLGDRELADTQYFGPGTRLTVL.

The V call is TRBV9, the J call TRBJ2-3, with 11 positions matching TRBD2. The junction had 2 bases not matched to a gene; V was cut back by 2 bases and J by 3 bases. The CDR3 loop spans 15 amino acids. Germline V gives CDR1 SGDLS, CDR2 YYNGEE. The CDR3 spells CASSVSGGVTDTQYF. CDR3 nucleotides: TGTGCCAGCAGCGTTAGCGGGGGGGTGACAGATACGCAGTATTTT. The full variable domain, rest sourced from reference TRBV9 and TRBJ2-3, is DSGVTQTPKHLITATGQRVTLRCSPRSGDLSVYWYQQSLDQGLQFLIQYYNGEERAKGNILERFSAQQFPDLHSELNLSSLELGDSALYFCASSVSGGVTDTQYFGPGTRLTVL.

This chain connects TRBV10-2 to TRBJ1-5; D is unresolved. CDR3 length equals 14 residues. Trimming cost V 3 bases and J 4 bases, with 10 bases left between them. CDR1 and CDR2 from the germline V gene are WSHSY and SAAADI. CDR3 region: CASSDAGGNQPQHF. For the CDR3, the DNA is TGCGCCAGCAGTGACGCAGGAGGTAATCAGCCCCAGCATTTT.

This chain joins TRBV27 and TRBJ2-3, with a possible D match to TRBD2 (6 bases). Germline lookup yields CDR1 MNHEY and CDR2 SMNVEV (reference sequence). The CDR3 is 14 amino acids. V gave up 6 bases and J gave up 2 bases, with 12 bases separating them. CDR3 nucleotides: TGTGCCAGCAGACCGGGGGTTTTCACAGATACGCAGTATTTT. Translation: CASRPGVFTDTQYF.

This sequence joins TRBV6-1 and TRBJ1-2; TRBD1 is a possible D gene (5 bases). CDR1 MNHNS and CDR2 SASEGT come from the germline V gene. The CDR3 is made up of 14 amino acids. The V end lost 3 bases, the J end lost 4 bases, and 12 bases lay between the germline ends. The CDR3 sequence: CASSDQGQGYGYTF. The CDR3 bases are TGTGCCAGCAGTGATCAGGGCCAAGGCTATGGCTACACCTTC.

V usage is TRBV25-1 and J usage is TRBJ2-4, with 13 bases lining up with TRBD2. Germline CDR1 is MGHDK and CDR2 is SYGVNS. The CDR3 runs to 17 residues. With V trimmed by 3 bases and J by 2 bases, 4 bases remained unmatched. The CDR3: CASSDTSGGATKNIQYF. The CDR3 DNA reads TGTGCCAGCAGTGATACTAGCGGGGGGGCTACCAAAAACATTCAGTACTTC.

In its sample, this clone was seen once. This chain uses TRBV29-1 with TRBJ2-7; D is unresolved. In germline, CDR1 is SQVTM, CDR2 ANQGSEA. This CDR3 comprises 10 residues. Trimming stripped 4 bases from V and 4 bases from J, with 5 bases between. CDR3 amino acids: CSVANYEQYF. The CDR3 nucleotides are TGCAGCGTTGCAAATTACGAGCAGTACTTC.

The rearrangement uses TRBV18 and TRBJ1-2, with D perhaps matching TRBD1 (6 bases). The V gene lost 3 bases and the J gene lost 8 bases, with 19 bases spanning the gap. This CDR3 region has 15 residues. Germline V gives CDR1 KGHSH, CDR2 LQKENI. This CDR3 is CASSPNHREISGYTF. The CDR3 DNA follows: TGTGCCAGCTCACCTAATCACAGGGAAATTTCAGGCTACACCTTC.

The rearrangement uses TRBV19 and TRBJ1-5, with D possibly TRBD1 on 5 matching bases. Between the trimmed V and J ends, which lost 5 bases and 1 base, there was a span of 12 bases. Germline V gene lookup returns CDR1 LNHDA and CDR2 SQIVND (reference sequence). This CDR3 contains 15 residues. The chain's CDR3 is CASSHTGYSNQPQHF. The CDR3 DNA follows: TGTGCCAGTAGTCACACAGGCTACAGCAATCAGCCCCAGCATTTT.

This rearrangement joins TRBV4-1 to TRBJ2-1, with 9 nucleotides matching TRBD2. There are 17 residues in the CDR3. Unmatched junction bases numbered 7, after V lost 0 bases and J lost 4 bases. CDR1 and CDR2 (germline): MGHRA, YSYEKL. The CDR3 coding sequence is TGCGCCAGCAGCCAAGATAACGTAGCGGGGGCTTACAATGAGCAGTTCTTC. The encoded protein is CASSQDNVAGAYNEQFF.

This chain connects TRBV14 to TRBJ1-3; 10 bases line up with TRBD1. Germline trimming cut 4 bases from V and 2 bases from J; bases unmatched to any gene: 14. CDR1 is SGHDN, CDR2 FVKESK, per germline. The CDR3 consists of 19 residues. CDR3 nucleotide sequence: TGTGCCAGCAGCCTAACCAGGGGGGACAGGGGTCCCCCTGGAAACACCATATATTTT. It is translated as CASSLTRGDRGPPGNTIYF.

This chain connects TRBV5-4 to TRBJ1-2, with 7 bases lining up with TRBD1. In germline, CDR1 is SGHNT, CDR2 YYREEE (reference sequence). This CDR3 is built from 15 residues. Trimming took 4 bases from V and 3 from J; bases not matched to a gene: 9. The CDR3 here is CASSPKGGMDYGYTF. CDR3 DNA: TGTGCCAGCAGCCCTAAAGGGGGCATGGACTATGGCTACACCTTC.

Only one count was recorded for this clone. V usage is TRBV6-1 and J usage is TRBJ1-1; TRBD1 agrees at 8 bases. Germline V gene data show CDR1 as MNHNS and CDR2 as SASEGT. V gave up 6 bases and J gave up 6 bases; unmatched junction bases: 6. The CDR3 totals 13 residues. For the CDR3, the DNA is TGTGCCAGCAGCCAGGGGGCGCCGGCTGAAGCTTTCTTT. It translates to CASSQGAPAEAFF.

The CDR3 DNA is TGTGCCAGCAGCCCACCGGGACACCCCTATGGCTACACCTTC. Translating gives CASSPPGHPYGYTF. V is TRBV7-2 and J is TRBJ1-2; D perhaps matches TRBD1 (6 bases). V gave up 5 bases and J gave up 4 bases, with 14 bases separating them. This CDR3 has 14 residues. CDR1 SGHTA and CDR2 FQGNSA come from the germline V gene.

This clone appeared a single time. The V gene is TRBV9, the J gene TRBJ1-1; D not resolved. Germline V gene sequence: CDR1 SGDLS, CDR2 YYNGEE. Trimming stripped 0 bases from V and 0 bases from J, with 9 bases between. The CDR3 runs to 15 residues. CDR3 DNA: TGTGCCAGCAGCGTAGGTGTACAGATGAACACTGAAGCTTTCTTT. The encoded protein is CASSVGVQMNTEAFF.

The CDR3 DNA reads as TGTGCCACCGGAGAAGAAGGGGACTACACCGGGGAGCTGTTTTTT. It encodes CATGEEGDYTGELFF. This chain joins TRBV5-6 and TRBJ2-2; possibly TRBD2 for D (6 bases). In germline, CDR1 is SGHDT, CDR2 YYEEEE. The V end lost 9 bases, the J end lost 3 bases, and 18 bases lay between the germline ends. The CDR3 contains 15 residues. The whole variable domain, filled in from reference TRBV5-6 and TRBJ2-2, reads DAGVTQSPTHLIKTRGQQVTLRCSPKSGHDTVSWYQQALGQGPQFIFQYYEEEERQRGNFPDRFSGHQFPNYSSELNVNALLLGDSALYLCATGEEGDYTGELFFGEGSRLTVL.

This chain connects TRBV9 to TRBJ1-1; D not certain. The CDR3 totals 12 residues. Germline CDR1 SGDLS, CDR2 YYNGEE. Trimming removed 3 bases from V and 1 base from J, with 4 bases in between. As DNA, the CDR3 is TGTGCCAGCAGCGCGGGGAACACTGAAGCTTTCTTT. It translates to CASSAGNTEAFF.

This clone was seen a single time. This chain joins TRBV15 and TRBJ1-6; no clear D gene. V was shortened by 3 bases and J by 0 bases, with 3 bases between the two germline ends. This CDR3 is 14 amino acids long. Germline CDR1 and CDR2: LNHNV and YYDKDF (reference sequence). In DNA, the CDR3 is TGTGCCACCAGCAGCGGCTCCTATAATTCACCCCTCCACTTT. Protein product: CATSSGSYNSPLHF.

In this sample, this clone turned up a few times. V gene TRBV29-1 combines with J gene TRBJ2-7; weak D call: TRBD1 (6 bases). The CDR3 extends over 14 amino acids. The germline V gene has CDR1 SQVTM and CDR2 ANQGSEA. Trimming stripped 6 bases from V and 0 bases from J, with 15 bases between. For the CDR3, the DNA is TGCAGCGTCGTAATACAGGGAATCTCCTACGAGCAGTACTTC. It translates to CSVVIQGISYEQYF.